The T cell receptor beta chain described here comes from a study of blood T cells in healthy people across ages. General study results and limits: Older age went with lower TCR beta diversity per million T cells, in a roughly linear way.

The CDR3 has 13 amino acids. V lost 4 bases, J lost 5 bases, and 2 bases stayed unmatched. Per the germline V gene, CDR1 is SGHNT and CDR2 is YYREEE (reference sequence). A second PCR of roughly 7 to 11 cycles used a sample-barcoded 5' primer and a J-beta primer mix. Paired-end reads containing CDR3 totaled no fewer than 3 million for each sample. Each CDR3 protein gets one entry after TCRdb re-called the 5' RACE reads with MiXCR. This sample has around 700,000 distinct CDR3 sequences; 20% to 25% occur once, and the top ten carry more than 7.5%. This clonotype was counted only a few times. Its antigen is not identified. Per sample, extraction of total RNA gave at least 5.5 micrograms in every case. These same records also appear under a second study, on T cells of mothers and their children. That work adds: Related mother-child pairs showed slightly, non-significantly higher overlap than unrelated pairs.

This TCR was sampled from a boy aged 5-17 years in good health. Sequenced input: blood. The rearrangement links TRBV5-4 to TRBJ2-1; 8 bases are shared with TRBD2. The CDR3 region is CASSPLADNEQFF. The DNA of the CDR3 is TGTGCCAGCAGCCCACTAGCGGACAATGAGCAGTTCTTC.